Given below is one T cell receptor (beta chain) in context. Its antigen is currently unknown. The source of the sample is a study of early T cells in non-severe SARS-CoV-2 infection. The overall study: Sequencing was performed on bulk RNA from unsorted whole blood, leaving chains unpaired. Findings of the study overall: In VDJdb matching, anti-spike CD8 responses were favored while private and CD4 specificities went missing.

The CDR3 contains 12 residues. Germline CDR1 is SGHVS and CDR2 is FNYEAQ. Deletions cut 11 bases from V and 4 bases from J, with 11 bases between. Each single cDNA molecule received a unique molecular identifier. In TCRdb, the 5' RACE reads were re-called with MiXCR into one record per CDR3 protein. The profile covers about 42,000 distinct CDR3 sequences, with roughly 7.1% appearing a single time and roughly 5.1% taken by the ten largest. The V gene is TRBV7-6, the J gene TRBJ2-2, with D perhaps matching TRBD2 (5 bases). The sample taken for sequencing was whole blood. This TCR was sampled from an adult who was a healthcare worker with PCR-confirmed SARS-CoV-2 infection or an uninfected control (not recorded which). The CDR3 region has the DNA TGTGCCGGGTCCCGGGGCACCGGGGAGCTGTTTTTT. Its translation is CAGSRGTGELFF.